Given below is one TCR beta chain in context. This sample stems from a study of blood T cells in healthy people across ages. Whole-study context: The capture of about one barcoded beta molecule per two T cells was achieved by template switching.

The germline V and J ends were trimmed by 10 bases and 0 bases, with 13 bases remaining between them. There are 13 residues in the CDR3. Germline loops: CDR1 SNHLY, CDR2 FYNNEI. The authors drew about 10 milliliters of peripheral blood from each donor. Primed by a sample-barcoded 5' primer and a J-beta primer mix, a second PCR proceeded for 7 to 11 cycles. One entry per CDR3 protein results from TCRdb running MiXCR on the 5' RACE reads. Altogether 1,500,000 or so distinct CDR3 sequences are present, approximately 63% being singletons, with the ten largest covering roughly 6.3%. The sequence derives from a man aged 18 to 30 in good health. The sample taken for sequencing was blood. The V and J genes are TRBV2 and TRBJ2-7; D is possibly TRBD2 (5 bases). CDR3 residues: CATRGGYSYEQYF. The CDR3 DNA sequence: TGTGCCACGCGAGGAGGTTACTCCTACGAGCAGTACTTC.